The text below deals with one T cell receptor (beta chain). Its antigen is still unknown. The data were taken from a study of cytomegalovirus exposure and HLA in healthy donors. In the study overall: Most donors, more than 80% of several hundred genotyped, fell in the Caucasian-associated ancestry cluster.

Use of 60 Vbeta and 13 Jbeta primers characterized the PCR. Assay used: immunoSEQ multiplex PCR; TCRdb lists only in-frame clones, some missing. Of approximately 150,000 clones detected, about 85% appear once; the ten largest clones hold about 2.7%. Study observations and caveats: The authors later linked a missense DCLRE1C variant to TCR beta V- and J-gene trimming. Published work reported that the classifier diagnosed cytomegalovirus status with high specificity and sensitivity.

Germline-derived CDR1 and CDR2 are MDHEN and SYDVKM. This CDR3 region has 14 residues. V lost 6 bases, J lost 8 bases, and 12 bases stayed unmatched. The sample was PBMCs. The J gene is TRBJ1-2, the V gene TRBV28; 7 nucleotides match TRBD1. The clonotype was recovered from a man in his thirties or forties in good health and CMV-seropositive. This CDR3 reads CASRRTGEERGYTF. The DNA for the CDR3 is TGTGCCAGCAGGAGAACAGGGGAGGAAAGGGGCTACACCTTC.